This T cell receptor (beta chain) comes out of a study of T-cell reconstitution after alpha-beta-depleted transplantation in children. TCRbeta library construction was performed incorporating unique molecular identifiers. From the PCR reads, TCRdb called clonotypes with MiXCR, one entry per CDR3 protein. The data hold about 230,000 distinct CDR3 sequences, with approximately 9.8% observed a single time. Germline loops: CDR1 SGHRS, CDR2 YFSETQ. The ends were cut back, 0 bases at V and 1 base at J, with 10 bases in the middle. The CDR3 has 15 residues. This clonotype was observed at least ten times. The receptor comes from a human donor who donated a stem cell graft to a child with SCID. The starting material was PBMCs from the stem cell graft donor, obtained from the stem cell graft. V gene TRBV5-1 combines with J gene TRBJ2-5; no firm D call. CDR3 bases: TGCGCCAGCAGCTTGGACGGAAAAGGCCAAGAGACCCAGTACTTC. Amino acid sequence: CASSLDGKGQETQYF.